In this sample, the clone carrying this T cell receptor beta chain turned up once. Its antigen is as yet unknown. The sample is drawn from a study of T cells in Graves' hyperthyroidism and ophthalmopathy. TCR beta CDR3 sequences were amplified from RNA transcripts. Carried out on the TCR CDR3, a first-round RT-PCR used the HTBI primer set. TCRdb itself ran the multiplex PCR reads through MiXCR, one entry per CDR3 protein. The sample lists about 660,000 distinct CDR3 sequences, about 45% occurring once. The CDR3 consists of 12 residues. Germline CDR1 and CDR2: ENHRY and SYGVKD. V dropped 6 bases and J dropped 4; count of bases not matched to a gene: 1. Findings and caveats of the study: Most thyroid clonotypes with frequency above 0.001 were detected in blood. Ophthalmopathy was predicted by the model a median of approximately 6.6 months ahead of onset.

The TCR sequence derives from an adult man with Graves' disease, either hyperthyroidism or ophthalmopathy (not recorded which). The V gene is TRBV10-3, the J gene TRBJ1-2; 8 bases match TRBD1. Sequenced: peripheral blood or thyroid tissue (not recorded which). CDR3 loop: CAISGTGYGYTF. As DNA, the CDR3 is TGTGCCATCAGCGGGACAGGCTATGGCTACACCTTC.